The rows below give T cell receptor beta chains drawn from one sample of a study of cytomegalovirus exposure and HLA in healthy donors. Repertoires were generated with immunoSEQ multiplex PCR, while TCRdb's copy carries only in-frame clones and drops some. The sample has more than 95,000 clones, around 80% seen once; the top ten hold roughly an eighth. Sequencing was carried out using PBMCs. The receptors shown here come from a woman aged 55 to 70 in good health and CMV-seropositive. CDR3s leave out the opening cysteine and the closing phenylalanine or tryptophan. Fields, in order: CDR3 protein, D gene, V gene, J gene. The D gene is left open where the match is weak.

cdr3_aa: SAAPIANTEAF
d_call: -
v_call: TRBV29-1
j_call: TRBJ1-1

cdr3_aa: ASSPTPTGRFSPLH
d_call: -
v_call: TRBV27
j_call: TRBJ1-6

cdr3_aa: ASSQDQLAGRTGELF
d_call: TRBD2
v_call: TRBV4-2
j_call: TRBJ2-2

cdr3_aa: ASSLLGRDTQY
d_call: -
v_call: TRBV5-1
j_call: TRBJ2-3

cdr3_aa: ASSDGTSGGAEYEQY
d_call: TRBD2
v_call: TRBV9
j_call: TRBJ2-7

cdr3_aa: AWKGQGRTEAF
d_call: TRBD1
v_call: TRBV30
j_call: TRBJ1-1

cdr3_aa: ASSQAVQGAYNSPLH
d_call: TRBD1
v_call: TRBV4-1
j_call: TRBJ1-6

cdr3_aa: ATGTASNYGYT
d_call: TRBD1
v_call: TRBV15
j_call: TRBJ1-2

cdr3_aa: ASSAGQGDEQF
d_call: TRBD1
v_call: TRBV5-1
j_call: TRBJ2-1

cdr3_aa: ASRRTDSSGNTIY
d_call: -
v_call: TRBV6-5
j_call: TRBJ1-3

cdr3_aa: AGQAGGPRTDTQY
d_call: TRBD2
v_call: TRBV2
j_call: TRBJ2-3

cdr3_aa: ASSKGAGQETQY
d_call: TRBD1
v_call: TRBV18
j_call: TRBJ2-5

cdr3_aa: ASSLAPRTGPTANYGYT
d_call: TRBD1
v_call: TRBV5-1
j_call: TRBJ1-2

cdr3_aa: ASTQGQSPGETQY
d_call: -
v_call: TRBV7-2
j_call: TRBJ2-5

cdr3_aa: ASSLRGTEGAQY
d_call: -
v_call: TRBV5-1
j_call: TRBJ2-5

cdr3_aa: ASSLGGATNEKLF
d_call: -
v_call: TRBV19
j_call: TRBJ1-4

cdr3_aa: ASSQDWSREGASSYEQY
d_call: TRBD2
v_call: TRBV4-3
j_call: TRBJ2-7

cdr3_aa: ASSLRGYSNQPQH
d_call: -
v_call: TRBV5-1
j_call: TRBJ1-5

cdr3_aa: ASQDRPGGNQPQH
d_call: -
v_call: TRBV19
j_call: TRBJ1-5

cdr3_aa: ASSSQGNSNQPQH
d_call: TRBD1
v_call: TRBV19
j_call: TRBJ1-5

cdr3_aa: ASTFDRGTGELF
d_call: TRBD1
v_call: TRBV6-5
j_call: TRBJ2-2